This T cell receptor beta chain was recorded in a study of graft-versus-host responses after intestinal transplantation. This sample's time point: postoperative day 105 after intestinal transplantation (dayNNNN = postoperative day). The graft tissue was processed, and this released both intraepithelial and lamina propria lymphocytes. Sequencing was performed with immunoSEQ multiplex PCR; in TCRdb, only in-frame clones are kept and a portion is missing. The data hold about 3,900 clones, with over 75% observed a single time. Deletions cut 6 bases from V and 6 bases from J, with 15 bases between. This CDR3 has 14 residues. The V gene's germline CDR1 is MNHEY and CDR2 SVGAGI.

The chain is built from TRBV6-5 and TRBJ2-1, with D possibly being TRBD1 (5 bases). This clonotype was sampled from a human patient who received an intestinal transplant, so some T cells may come from the graft donor. Here the sequenced sample was ileum tissue, taken 105 days after intestinal transplantation. The CDR3 loop reads CASSTGLGVNEQFF. The CDR3 nucleotides read TGTGCCAGCAGCACGGGTCTAGGGGTCAATGAGCAGTTCTTC.